Each of the 28 T cell receptor beta chains below was sequenced from the same sample in a study of blood T cell repertoires in COVID-19 (dated by TCRdb to 2020 to 2022). The library was generated by the immunoSEQ multiplex PCR assay. The table comes from immuneACCESS by way of TCRdb, which keeps in-frame sequences with V and J called. Part of the clones is missing from these tables; in studies checked, under half for an unresolved V gene and the rest for unknown reasons. Within this sample are 200,000 or so clones, with approximately 92% of them counted one time only. 2% to 2.5% of the sample lies in the top ten. Material: PBMCs or T cells enriched from blood (not recorded which). All receptors come from a middle-aged woman with acute COVID-19.

This rearrangement joins TRBV4-1 to TRBJ2-1; 14 nucleotides align to TRBD2. Trimming cost V 1 base and J 1 base; bases outside gene matches: 9. Germline V gene data show CDR1 as MGHRA and CDR2 as YSYEKL. CDR3 length: 20 residues. DNA for the CDR3: TGCGCCAGCAGCCAAGTGTCGGGACTAGCGGGAGTGGGGTCCTACAATGAGCAGTTCTTC. Encoded protein: CASSQVSGLAGVGSYNEQFF.

This sequence joins TRBV4-2 and TRBJ2-2, with 8 bases fitting TRBD1. CDR3 size: 14 residues. Germline-derived CDR1 and CDR2 are LGHNA and YNFKEQ. The V and J ends lost 4 bases and 4 bases, in that order; junction bases with no gene match: 2. In nucleotides, the CDR3 is TGTGCCAGCAGCCCTACAGGGGGCACCGGGGAGCTGTTTTTT. This encodes CASSPTGGTGELFF.

This chain links TRBV7-6 with TRBJ1-1, with no clear D. The CDR3 loop spans 15 amino acids. Germline values: CDR1 SGHVS, CDR2 FNYEAQ. V lost 7 bases and J 2 bases, leaving 17 bases between the germline ends. CDR3 DNA sequence: TGTGCCAGCACCCGGGGTACCGAACGCAACACTGAAGCTTTCTTT. It translates to CASTRGTERNTEAFF.

This clone was seen only once. The CDR3 sequence: CASSYRDRNSPLHF. The CDR3 region has the DNA TGTGCCAGCAGTTACCGGGACAGGAATTCACCCCTCCACTTT. The J gene is TRBJ1-6, the V gene TRBV6-6; 8 bases line up with TRBD1. CDR3 length: 14 amino acids. Germline CDR1 MNHNY, CDR2 SVGAGI (reference sequence). Unmatched junction bases numbered 1, after V lost 2 bases and J lost 7 bases.

The CDR3 loop is CASSYGRGRNSPLHF. CDR3 in DNA: TGTGCCAGCAGTTACGGCAGGGGGCGTAATTCACCCCTCCACTTT. This chain connects TRBV6-5 to TRBJ1-6, with 8 bases fitting TRBD1. V dropped 2 bases and J dropped 6; count of bases not matched to a gene: 3. The CDR3 has 15 amino acids. Germline CDR1 is MNHEY and CDR2 is SVGAGI.

The count of this clone is one. The gene calls are TRBV11-2 and TRBJ2-7; weak D call: TRBD1 (6 bases). From germline, CDR1 is SGHAT and CDR2 FQNNGV. CDR3 size: 15 residues. Trimming shortened V by 1 base and J by 3 bases, and 13 bases separated the two germline ends. The CDR3 DNA reads as TGTGCCAGCAGCTTAGTCCGGGACACCTTCTACGAGCAGTACTTC. It codes for CASSLVRDTFYEQYF.

Worth noting for this clone: The sample contains more than one DNA sequence encoding this CDR3. The V and J genes are TRBV28 and TRBJ1-6; the D gene is possibly TRBD1 (5 bases). Deletions cut 3 bases from V and 7 bases from J, with 10 bases between. This CDR3 contains 14 residues. Per germline, CDR1 MDHEN and CDR2 SYDVKM. CDR3 amino acids: CASSFPRANSPLHF. CDR3 coding DNA: TGTGCCAGCAGTTTCCCCAGGGCCAATTCACCCCTCCACTTT.

Ten or more counts support this clone. The chain is built from TRBV7-9 and TRBJ2-2; TRBD1 might be the D (5 bases). The CDR3 consists of 12 residues. Trimming pared 6 bases from V and 5 bases from J, leaving 7 bases between. Germline V gene lookup returns CDR1 SEHNR and CDR2 FQNEAQ (reference sequence). The DNA for the CDR3 is TGTGCCAGCAGGTCAGGGACCGGGGAGCTGTTTTTT. Translation: CASRSGTGELFF.

The chain carries TRBV28 and TRBJ1-6; possibly TRBD1 for D (5 bases). Germline-derived CDR1 and CDR2 are MDHEN and SYDVKM. CDR3 length equals 15 residues. The germline V and J ends were trimmed by 4 bases and 5 bases, with 12 bases remaining between them. The CDR3 loop reads CASSWGRVNNSPLHF. CDR3 coding DNA: TGTGCCAGCAGTTGGGGCAGGGTGAATAATTCACCCCTCCACTTT.

The J gene is TRBJ2-7, the V gene TRBV28; 8 bases map to TRBD2. This CDR3 is 15 amino acids long. V dropped 3 bases and J dropped 4; count of bases not matched to a gene: 8. Germline V CDR1 and CDR2: MDHEN, SYDVKM. CDR3 sequence: CASSFLGGRSYEQYF. The CDR3 DNA sequence: TGTGCCAGCAGTTTCTTGGGCGGGAGGTCTTACGAGCAGTACTTC.

This clone came up once. The rearrangement links TRBV2 to TRBJ2-1, with no clear D. Per the germline V gene, CDR1 is SNHLY and CDR2 is FYNNEI. Trimming left V 6 bases short and J 6 bases short, with 21 bases between. This CDR3 comprises 16 residues. The DNA of the CDR3 is TGTGCCAGCAGCCAAGGAAATAGCCACTTAACCAATGAGCAGTTCTTC. This codes for CASSQGNSHLTNEQFF.

The chain joins TRBV27 to TRBJ1-2, with TRBD1 matching 7 bases. V trimming: 5 bases; J trimming: 7 bases; junction bases outside the gene matches: 16. CDR1 and CDR2 (germline): MNHEY, SMNVEV (reference sequence). There are 16 residues in the CDR3. CDR3 bases: TGTGCCAGCAGTCCAGGACAGGTCCTTCCGCCGCGTGGCTACACCTTC. This gives the protein CASSPGQVLPPRGYTF.

V and J are TRBV7-9 and TRBJ1-4; 9 bases are a match to TRBD1. The CDR3 covers 16 residues. Germline CDR1 and CDR2: SEHNR and FQNEAQ (reference sequence). The V gene end was trimmed by 4 bases and the J gene end by 2 bases; junction bases not matched to a gene: 5. This chain's CDR3 is CASSSSQGATNEKLFF. DNA of the CDR3: TGTGCCAGCAGCTCGTCACAGGGGGCTACTAATGAAAAACTGTTTTTT.

The chain joins TRBV5-1 to TRBJ2-1; 7 bases align to TRBD2. Germline lookup yields CDR1 SGHRS and CDR2 YFSETQ. The CDR3 is 14 amino acids. The J segment lost 12 bases and the V segment lost 0 bases, leaving 9 bases of the junction unmatched. The CDR3 region is CASSLEGEGLGQFF. CDR3 bases: TGCGCCAGCAGCTTGGAAGGGGAGGGACTCGGGCAGTTCTTC. Complete variable domain (other parts from reference TRBV5-1 and TRBJ2-1): KAGVTQTPRYLIKTRGQQVTLSCSPISGHRSVSWYQQTPGQGLQFLFEYFSETQRNKGNFPGRFSGRQFSNSRSEMNVSTLELGDSALYLCASSLEGEGLGQFFGPGTRLTVL.

The rearrangement joins TRBV20-1 to TRBJ2-7; D remains ambiguous. Trimming stripped 3 bases from V and 0 bases from J, with 12 bases between. CDR1 DFQATT and CDR2 SNEGSKA come from the germline V gene (reference sequence). The CDR3 covers 14 residues. As DNA, the CDR3 is TGCAGTGCTAGTGTCGGGTCACCCTCCTACGAGCAGTACTTC. This gives the protein CSASVGSPSYEQYF.

This rearrangement joins TRBV4-1 to TRBJ2-7, with D possibly matching TRBD1 (6 bases). The CDR3 is 15 residues long. CDR1 and CDR2 (germline): MGHRA, YSYEKL. V was pared by 0 bases and J by 0 bases, with 9 bases between. CDR3 sequence reads: CASSQEATGSYEQYF. In DNA, the CDR3 is TGCGCCAGCAGCCAAGAGGCGACAGGCTCCTACGAGCAGTACTTC.

This clone was picked up a small number of times. The V call is TRBV5-1, the J call TRBJ1-2, with a possible D match to TRBD1 (6 bases). In germline, CDR1 is SGHRS, CDR2 YFSETQ. The CDR3 loop spans 14 amino acids. Trimming removed 0 bases at V and 3 bases at J, with 9 bases between. Written as DNA, the CDR3 is TGCGCCAGCAGCTTGGAAGGGGGAGACTATGGCTACACCTTC. It is translated as CASSLEGGDYGYTF.

This chain joins TRBV5-5 and TRBJ2-2; 15 nucleotides match TRBD2. Germline V gene lookup returns CDR1 SGHKS and CDR2 YYEKEE (reference sequence). J gave up 4 bases and V 4 bases, and 2 bases lay outside the gene matches. The CDR3 covers 16 residues. DNA of the CDR3: TGTGCCAGCAGCAGGACTAGCGGGGGGGCCACCGGGGAGCTGTTTTTT. Translated, it gives CASSRTSGGATGELFF.

The chain is built from TRBV5-5 and TRBJ2-1; the D is unclear. CDR1 and CDR2 (germline): SGHKS, YYEKEE (reference sequence). The CDR3 is made up of 13 amino acids. Trimming removed 0 bases from V and 9 bases from J, with 10 bases in between. In DNA, the CDR3 is TGTGCCAGCAGCTTGGACGCCAGGCCTGAGCAGTTCTTC. Its protein is CASSLDARPEQFF.

The genes are TRBV5-6 and TRBJ1-5; no firm D call. Trimming left V 0 bases short and J 0 bases short, with 7 bases between. The CDR3 has 15 residues. CDR1 SGHDT and CDR2 YYEEEE come from the germline V gene. CDR3 bases: TGTGCCAGCAGCTTGGTAGGAGATAGCAATCAGCCCCAGCATTTT. It codes for CASSLVGDSNQPQHF.

The chain recombines TRBV9 with TRBJ1-1, with TRBD1 matching 9 bases. V shed 4 bases, J shed 2 bases, and the junction held 9 bases outside the gene matches. This CDR3 comprises 16 residues. Germline CDR1 reads SGDLS; CDR2 reads YYNGEE. The CDR3, as DNA: TGTGCCAGCAGCTCCGGGACAGGGATGGACAACACTGAAGCTTTCTTT. It is translated as CASSSGTGMDNTEAFF.

V gene TRBV3-1 (or the pseudogene TRBV3-2) combines with J gene TRBJ1-3; unclear D gene. This CDR3 contains 15 residues. CDR1 is LGHDT, CDR2 YNNKEL, per germline (reference sequence). V lost 6 bases to trimming and J lost 0 bases, with 12 bases between them. The CDR3 here is CASRPDWNSGNTIYF. The CDR3 nucleotides are TGTGCCAGCAGGCCCGACTGGAACTCTGGAAACACCATATATTTT.

The J gene is TRBJ2-1, the V gene TRBV9, with TRBD2 matching over 10 bases. The CDR3 runs to 16 residues. With 0 bases clipped from V and 6 bases from J, the junction kept 6 bases outside the gene matches. The germline V gene has CDR1 SGDLS and CDR2 YYNGEE. The CDR3 reads CASSVGTSGTGNEQFF. CDR3 coding DNA: TGTGCCAGCAGCGTAGGAACTAGCGGGACCGGCAATGAGCAGTTCTTC.

The V call is TRBV10-3, the J call TRBJ2-3; tentative D call: TRBD2 (6 bases). Germline CDR1 and CDR2: ENHRY and SYGVKD. The CDR3 is 15 residues long. V was clipped by 9 bases and J by 2 bases, with 18 bases between them. CDR3 in amino acids: CAISKGSGYTDTQYF. In DNA form, the CDR3 reads TGTGCCATTTCCAAGGGTAGCGGCTACACAGATACGCAGTATTTT.

The CDR3 sequence is CASSQGPGQRVEQYF. CDR3 nucleotide sequence: TGCGCCAGCAGCCAAGGGCCGGGACAAAGGGTCGAGCAGTACTTC. V is TRBV4-1 and J is TRBJ2-7, with a tentative D call TRBD1 (6 bases). Germline CDR1 and CDR2: MGHRA and YSYEKL. The CDR3 runs 15 residues. Between the trimmed V and J ends, which lost 1 base and 6 bases, there was a span of 16 bases.

The chain carries TRBV9 and TRBJ2-1; 11 bases map to TRBD1. CDR1 is SGDLS, CDR2 YYNGEE, per germline. The CDR3 covers 19 residues. The V and J ends lost 3 bases and 0 bases, in that order; junction bases with no gene match: 11. The CDR3 spells CASSARTGGSTSSYNEQFF. CDR3 sequence (DNA): TGTGCCAGCAGCGCCAGGACAGGGGGCTCTACGAGCTCCTACAATGAGCAGTTCTTC.

The gene calls are TRBV18 and TRBJ2-7; 8 bases align to TRBD1. CDR3 length: 13 residues. V shed 4 bases, J shed 2 bases, and the junction held 1 base outside the gene matches. Germline V gene data show CDR1 as KGHSH and CDR2 as LQKENI. The CDR3 nucleotides read TGTGCCAGCTCACGGGACAGGACCTACGAGCAGTACTTC. Protein sequence: CASSRDRTYEQYF.

The V and J genes are TRBV9 and TRBJ1-2; D is undetermined. This CDR3 has 13 amino acids. V lost 3 bases and J 1 base, leaving 7 bases between the germline ends. Germline V CDR1 and CDR2: SGDLS, YYNGEE. Here the CDR3 reads CASSAGINYGYTF. The CDR3 coding sequence is TGTGCCAGCAGCGCCGGGATTAACTATGGCTACACCTTC.